This T cell receptor beta chain is from a study of PD-1 blockade in classical Hodgkin lymphoma. V shed 2 bases and J 3 bases; nucleotides not matched to a gene: 0. Per the germline V gene, CDR1 is WNHNN and CDR2 is SYGVQD (reference sequence). The CDR3 is made up of 13 amino acids. Regarding this clone: The antigen is undetermined.

The time point is: cycle 4 day 1 (C4D1), after 6 weeks of nivolumab. Each patient's relapse followed autologous stem cell transplantation, and brentuximab vedotin exposure varied. Under best response, outcomes were complete response, partial response or progressive disease. Study-wide findings and caveats: Exclusion covered patients beginning nivolumab under 1 year post-ASCT. Baseline diversity in complete responders resembled that of newly diagnosed patients.

Assay used: immunoSEQ multiplex PCR; TCRdb lists only in-frame clones, some missing. The repertoire consists of around 60,000 clones, with around 90% occurring once and the leading ten covering around 8%. The chain has TRBV10-1 and TRBJ2-7; 8 bases align to TRBD2. This TCR was recovered from a human donor with classical Hodgkin lymphoma. The input for sequencing was peripheral blood mononuclear cells (PBMCs), taken before the fourth cycle of nivolumab. The CDR3, as DNA: TGCGCCAGCAGTGAGAGCGGGGGCTACGAGCAGTACTTC. This translates into CASSESGGYEQYF.